This T cell receptor beta chain was sequenced in a study of T cells in Graves' hyperthyroidism and ophthalmopathy. Whole-study findings and limits: Ophthalmopathy prediction by the model preceded onset by a median approximately 6.1 months.

TCR beta CDR3 sequences were amplified from RNA transcripts. First-round RT-PCR of the TCR CDR3 relied on the HTBI primer set. Via MiXCR, TCRdb re-called the multiplex PCR reads, giving one row per CDR3 protein. This sample has roughly 710,000 distinct CDR3 sequences, with under 45% found just once. In its sample, this clonotype was seen many times. Antigen specificity is unknown. Exclusion of patients followed from uncontrolled infection, other autoimmune disease, pregnancy or lactation. Diagnoses were established using clinical symptoms, serum thyroxine and TRAb, thyroid ultrasound and orbital computed tomography. V lost 4 bases to trimming and J lost 2 bases; unmatched junction nucleotides: 5. The CDR3 contains 14 residues. Looked up from germline, CDR1 is SGHDT and CDR2 is YYEEEE.

The receptor comes from a middle-aged woman with Graves' hyperthyroidism. Sequenced: blood. The V call is TRBV5-6, the J call TRBJ2-7; 8 positions match TRBD1. CDR3 region: CASSGGQETYEQYF. CDR3 nucleotide sequence: TGTGCCAGCAGCGGGGGACAGGAGACCTACGAGCAGTACTTC.